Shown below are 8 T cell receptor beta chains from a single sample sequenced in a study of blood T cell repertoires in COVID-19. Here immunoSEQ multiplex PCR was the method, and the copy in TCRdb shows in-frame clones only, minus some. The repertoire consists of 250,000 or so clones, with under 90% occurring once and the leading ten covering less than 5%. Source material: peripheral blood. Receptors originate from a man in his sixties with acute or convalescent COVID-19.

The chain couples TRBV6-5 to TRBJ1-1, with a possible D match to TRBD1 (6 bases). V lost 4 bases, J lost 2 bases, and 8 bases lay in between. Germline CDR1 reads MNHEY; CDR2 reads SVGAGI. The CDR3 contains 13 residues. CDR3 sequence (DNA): TGTGCCAGCAGTTGGACAGCCAACACTGAAGCTTTCTTT. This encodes CASSWTANTEAFF.

CDR3 residues: CASSYGGARGSSGYTF. The DNA for the CDR3 is TGTGCCAGCAGTTACGGGGGGGCGCGAGGGAGCTCTGGCTACACCTTC. The V and J genes are TRBV6-5 and TRBJ1-2, with D possibly matching TRBD1 (6 bases). Germline V gene data show CDR1 as MNHEY and CDR2 as SVGAGI. V lost 2 bases and J 7 bases, leaving 20 bases between the germline ends. This CDR3 region has 16 residues.

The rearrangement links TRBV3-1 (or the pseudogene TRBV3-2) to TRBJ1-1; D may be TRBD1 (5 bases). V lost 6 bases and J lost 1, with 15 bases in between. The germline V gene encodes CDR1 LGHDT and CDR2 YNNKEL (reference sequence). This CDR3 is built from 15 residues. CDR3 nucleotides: TGTGCCAGCAGTTATAACCCGGGGGGGAACACTGAAGCTTTCTTT. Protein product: CASSYNPGGNTEAFF.

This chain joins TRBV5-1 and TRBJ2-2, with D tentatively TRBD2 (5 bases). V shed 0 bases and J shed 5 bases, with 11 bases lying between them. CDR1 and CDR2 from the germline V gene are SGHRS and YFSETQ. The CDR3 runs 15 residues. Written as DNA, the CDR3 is TGCGCCAGCAGCTTGGATTACTCGGGAACCGGGGAGCTGTTTTTT. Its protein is CASSLDYSGTGELFF.

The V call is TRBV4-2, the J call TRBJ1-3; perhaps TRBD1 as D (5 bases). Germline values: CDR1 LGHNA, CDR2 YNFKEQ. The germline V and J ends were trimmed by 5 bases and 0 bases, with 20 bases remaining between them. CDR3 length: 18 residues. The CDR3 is CASSDALGAFSSGNTIYF. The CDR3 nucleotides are TGTGCCAGCAGCGACGCCCTTGGGGCCTTCAGCTCTGGAAACACCATATATTTT.

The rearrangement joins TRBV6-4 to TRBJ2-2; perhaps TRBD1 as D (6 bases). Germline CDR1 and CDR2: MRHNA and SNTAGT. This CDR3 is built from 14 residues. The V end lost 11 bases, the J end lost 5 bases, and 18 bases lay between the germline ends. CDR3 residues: CAGHRDLKTGELFF. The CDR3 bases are TGTGCCGGCCACAGGGATCTGAAAACCGGGGAGCTGTTTTTT.

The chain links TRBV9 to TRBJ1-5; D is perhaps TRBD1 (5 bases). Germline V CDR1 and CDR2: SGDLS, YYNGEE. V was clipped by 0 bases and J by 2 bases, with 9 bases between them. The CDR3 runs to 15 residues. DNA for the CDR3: TGTGCCAGCAGCGTAGAGGGGCTTGGCAATCAGCCCCAGCATTTT. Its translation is CASSVEGLGNQPQHF. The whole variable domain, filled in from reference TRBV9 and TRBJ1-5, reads DSGVTQTPKHLITATGQRVTLRCSPRSGDLSVYWYQQSLDQGLQFLIQYYNGEERAKGNILERFSAQQFPDLHSELNLSSLELGDSALYFCASSVEGLGNQPQHFGDGTRLSIL.

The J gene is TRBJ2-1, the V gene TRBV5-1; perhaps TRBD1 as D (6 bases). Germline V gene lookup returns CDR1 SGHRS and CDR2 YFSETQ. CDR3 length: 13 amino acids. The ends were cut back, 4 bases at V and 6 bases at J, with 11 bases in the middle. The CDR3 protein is CASSTHRVNEQFF. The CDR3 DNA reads TGCGCCAGCAGCACCCACAGGGTCAATGAGCAGTTCTTC. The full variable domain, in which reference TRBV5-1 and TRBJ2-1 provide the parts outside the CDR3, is KAGVTQTPRYLIKTRGQQVTLSCSPISGHRSVSWYQQTPGQGLQFLFEYFSETQRNKGNFPGRFSGRQFSNSRSEMNVSTLELGDSALYLCASSTHRVNEQFFGPGTRLTVL.